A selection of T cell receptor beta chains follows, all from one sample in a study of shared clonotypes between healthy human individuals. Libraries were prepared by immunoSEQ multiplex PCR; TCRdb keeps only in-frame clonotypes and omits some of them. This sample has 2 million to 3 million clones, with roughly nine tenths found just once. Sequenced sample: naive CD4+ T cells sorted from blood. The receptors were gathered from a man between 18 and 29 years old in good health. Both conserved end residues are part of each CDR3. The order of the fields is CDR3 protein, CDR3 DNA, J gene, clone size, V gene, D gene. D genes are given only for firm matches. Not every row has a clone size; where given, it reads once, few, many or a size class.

CASSQVGPGGNSPLHF,TGCGCCAGCAGCCAAGTAGGTCCAGGAGGAAATTCACCCCTCCACTTT,TRBJ1-6,-,TRBV4-1,-
CASRTSAPGSYEQYF,TGTGCCAGCAGGACCTCAGCCCCCGGATCTTACGAGCAGTACTTC,TRBJ2-7,-,TRBV6-5,-
CASGLGGPSGNTIYF,TGTGCTAGTGGTTTGGGTGGTCCTTCTGGAAACACCATATATTTT,TRBJ1-3,-,TRBV12-5,-
CASSPLHLTDTQYF,TGTGCCAGCTCACCACTCCACCTCACAGATACGCAGTATTTT,TRBJ2-3,-,TRBV18,-
CASSSLLGTRTDTQYF,TGCGCCAGCAGCTCCCTCCTAGGAACGCGCACAGATACGCAGTATTTT,TRBJ2-3,-,TRBV4-3,-
CASSEWAMGSYEQYF,TGCGCCAGCAGTGAATGGGCGATGGGGTCTTACGAGCAGTACTTC,TRBJ2-7,-,TRBV10-2,-
CASSRTGGEQYF,TGTGCCAGCAGCCGTACAGGTGGCGAGCAGTACTTC,TRBJ2-7,-,TRBV5-4,-
CASSPPAGGGEQYF,TGTGCCAGCTCACCACCAGCGGGAGGCGGCGAGCAGTACTTC,TRBJ2-7,-,TRBV18,TRBD2
CASSGSILAARETQYF,TGTGCCAGCAGTGGTAGTATACTAGCGGCACGGGAGACCCAGTACTTC,TRBJ2-5,-,TRBV6-1,TRBD2
CASNREYNSPLHF,TGTGCCAGCAACCGGGAATATAATTCACCCCTCCACTTT,TRBJ1-6,-,TRBV28,-
CAWRYGTVYEQYF,TGTGCCTGGAGGTACGGGACAGTCTACGAGCAGTACTTC,TRBJ2-7,-,TRBV30,TRBD1
CSVVPGKRNTEAFF,TGCAGCGTTGTCCCGGGAAAACGGAACACTGAAGCTTTCTTT,TRBJ1-1,few,TRBV29-1,-
CAWSAETNTEAFF,TGTGCCTGGAGTGCTGAAACAAACACTGAAGCTTTCTTT,TRBJ1-1,-,TRBV30,-
CASSLDRVNSPLHF,TGTGCCAGCAGCTTAGACAGGGTAAATTCACCCCTCCACTTT,TRBJ1-6,-,TRBV7-9,-
CASVQREGDTQYF,TGTGCCAGCGTCCAGCGGGAGGGAGATACGCAGTATTTT,TRBJ2-3,-,TRBV7-2,TRBD2
CASSYGTSGARGEQFF,TGTGCCAGCAGTTACGGGACTAGCGGGGCTAGGGGTGAGCAGTTCTTC,TRBJ2-1,-,TRBV6-5,TRBD2
CASSYFGLGAYEQYF,TGTGCCAGCAGTTATTTCGGACTAGGGGCCTACGAGCAGTACTTC,TRBJ2-7,-,TRBV6-5,TRBD2
CASRTGTSGSGELFF,TGCGCCAGCCGAACCGGGACTAGCGGGAGTGGGGAGCTGTTTTTT,TRBJ2-2,-,TRBV5-1,TRBD2
CASSPSSNSGNTIYF,TGTGCCAGCTCACCATCATCTAACTCTGGAAACACCATATATTTT,TRBJ1-3,-,TRBV18,-
CASSSVALETQYF,TGTGCCAGCAGCTCAGTAGCCCTAGAGACCCAGTACTTC,TRBJ2-5,-,TRBV7-2,-
CASRTYSGGIPLHF,TGTGCCAGCAGGACCTATTCGGGAGGGATTCCCCTCCACTTT,TRBJ1-6,-,TRBV6-5,-
CASSYSGRDGEAFF,TGTGCCAGCAGTTACTCGGGCAGGGATGGTGAAGCTTTCTTT,TRBJ1-1,-,TRBV6-6,-
CASSLAPRYGYTF,TGTGCCAGCAGCTTAGCGCCGAGATATGGCTACACCTTC,TRBJ1-2,once,TRBV7-9,-
CASIESNGGVTDTQYF,TGTGCCAGCATTGAATCTAACGGGGGGGTTACAGATACGCAGTATTTT,TRBJ2-3,-,TRBV2,TRBD2
CASSWGGATNEKLFF,TGCGCCAGCAGCTGGGGTGGGGCAACTAATGAAAAACTGTTTTTT,TRBJ1-4,-,TRBV5-1,-
CAWRSGSYNEQFF,TGTGCCTGGAGATCAGGGTCCTACAATGAGCAGTTCTTC,TRBJ2-1,-,TRBV30,-
CASSEPYRGLGEQYF,TGTGCCAGCAGTGAACCTTACAGGGGGCTTGGCGAGCAGTACTTC,TRBJ2-7,-,TRBV6-1,TRBD1
CASSSTSVSTDTQYF,TGTGCCAGCAGCTCGACTAGCGTTAGCACAGATACGCAGTATTTT,TRBJ2-3,-,TRBV7-2,TRBD2
CSSGSENEQFF,TGTTCTAGCGGGAGCGAAAATGAGCAGTTCTTC,TRBJ2-1,-,TRBV4-2,TRBD2
CASSKAYMNYGYTF,TGTGCCAGCAGCAAAGCCTACATGAACTATGGCTACACCTTC,TRBJ1-2,-,TRBV21-1,-
CASSFSTDTQYF,TGTGCCAGCAGTTTCTCCACAGATACGCAGTATTTT,TRBJ2-3,once,TRBV28,-
CASSLRYSGGPHEQFF,TGTGCTAGCAGCCTACGGTATAGCGGGGGCCCCCATGAGCAGTTCTTC,TRBJ2-1,-,TRBV7-7,TRBD2
CASSPGLAGKETQYF,TGTGCCAGCAGCCCGGGACTAGCGGGGAAAGAGACCCAGTACTTC,TRBJ2-5,-,TRBV7-2,TRBD2
CASSAGLAAYEQYF,TGTGCCAGCAGCGCGGGACTAGCGGCCTACGAGCAGTACTTC,TRBJ2-7,-,TRBV7-2,TRBD2
CASSADTGNTEAFF,TGTGCCAGCAGCGCTGATACAGGGAACACTGAAGCTTTCTTT,TRBJ1-1,-,TRBV5-6,-
CASSLPRGSIDQPQHF,TGTGCCAGCAGCTTACCACGAGGGTCGATCGATCAGCCCCAGCATTTT,TRBJ1-5,-,TRBV7-6,-
CASSPSTGTPEWYF,TGTGCCAGCTCACCCAGCACCGGGACACCCGAGTGGTACTTC,TRBJ2-7,-,TRBV18,-
CASAPPGLGYTF,TGTGCCAGCGCCCCCCCAGGGTTGGGCTACACCTTC,TRBJ1-2,-,TRBV6-1,-
CASSPPTPADTQYF,TGTGCCAGCTCACCACCGACCCCGGCAGATACGCAGTATTTT,TRBJ2-3,-,TRBV18,-
CASSPLDSYTEAFF,TGTGCCAGCTCACCGTTGGACAGCTACACTGAAGCTTTCTTT,TRBJ1-1,-,TRBV18,-
CASSEMGPLGSDTQYF,TGCGCCAGCAGTGAGATGGGACCCCTAGGATCAGATACGCAGTATTTT,TRBJ2-3,-,TRBV10-1,-
CASSEQGRFYGYTF,TGTGCCAGCAGTGAACAGGGGCGGTTCTATGGCTACACCTTC,TRBJ1-2,-,TRBV6-1,-
CASSPSGTFLVAFF,TGTGCCAGCAGCCCCTCAGGCACGTTTCTGGTAGCTTTCTTT,TRBJ1-1,-,TRBV28,-
CASRGPGVTEAFF,TGTGCCAGCAGGGGCCCCGGGGTTACTGAAGCTTTCTTT,TRBJ1-1,-,TRBV6-5,-
CAISESRGNGYTF,TGTGCCATCAGTGAGTCAAGGGGGAATGGCTACACCTTC,TRBJ1-2,-,TRBV10-3,-
CASSPTSGSMVYEQYF,TGCGCCAGCAGCCCGACTAGCGGGAGCATGGTATACGAGCAGTACTTC,TRBJ2-7,-,TRBV5-1,TRBD2
CATSRRGGDQPQHF,TGTGCCACGTCGCGAAGGGGTGGGGATCAGCCCCAGCATTTT,TRBJ1-5,-,TRBV10-3,-
CSVEGPNRGREQYF,TGCAGCGTTGAAGGACCCAACAGGGGGCGGGAGCAGTACTTC,TRBJ2-5,-,TRBV29-1,TRBD1
CATRGGGPQETQYF,TGTGCCACCAGGGGAGGGGGTCCTCAAGAGACCCAGTACTTC,TRBJ2-5,-,TRBV15,-
CASSYWDRGRVYGYTF,TGTGCCAGCAGCTACTGGGACAGGGGGCGCGTCTATGGCTACACCTTC,TRBJ1-2,-,TRBV5-6,TRBD1
CASSLGGRVDGELFF,TGTGCCAGCAGCTTAGGCGGCAGGGTTGACGGGGAGCTGTTTTTT,TRBJ2-2,-,TRBV13,-